This TCR beta chain was profiled in a study of technical replicates of blood from several donors. Only in-frame clones appear in the TCRdb table, and some are missing; sequencing was by immunoSEQ multiplex PCR. The sample has 65,000 to 75,000 clones; 86% are singletons. The CDR3 extends over 14 amino acids. V lost 2 bases, J lost 1 base, and 5 bases lay in between. Germline V lookup: CDR1 MNHEY, CDR2 SVGAGI. The TCR originated in a human donor in good health. Some clones in this sample may be carry-over from other donors' samples. The chain carries TRBV6-5 and TRBJ2-2; D is unclear. The sample comprised PBMCs. The DNA of the CDR3 is TGTGCCAGCAGTTACAGACAGAACACCGGGGAGCTGTTTTTT. Translation: CASSYRQNTGELFF.